This TCR beta chain came from a study of early T cells in non-severe SARS-CoV-2 infection. Study-level information: Alpha and beta chains were unpaired, from unsorted whole-blood bulk RNA. Study-wide points: Reliance on VDJdb matching favored anti-spike CD8 responses; private and CD4 specificities were missed.

Researchers tagged individual cDNA molecules with unique molecular identifiers. Using its own MiXCR run on the 5' RACE reads, TCRdb lists one record per CDR3 protein. Among about 35,000 distinct CDR3 sequences listed, approximately 8% were seen once. Points on this clonotype: As yet, its antigen is unknown.

Source: whole blood, taken at baseline. The TCR originated in an adult who was a healthcare worker with PCR-confirmed SARS-CoV-2 infection or an uninfected control (not recorded which).

This CDR3 is CSANRGDTEAFF. CDR3 nucleotide sequence: TGCAGTGCTAACAGGGGGGACACTGAAGCTTTCTTT. The rearrangement joins TRBV20-1 to TRBJ1-1, with 8 nucleotides matching TRBD1. CDR3 length equals 12 residues. Trimming took 4 bases from V and 3 from J; bases not matched to a gene: 1. Germline CDR1 reads DFQATT; CDR2 reads SNEGSKA (reference sequence).